This entry is about one TCR beta chain. V dropped 5 bases and J dropped 2; count of bases not matched to a gene: 8. Germline values: CDR1 SNHLY, CDR2 FYNNEI. CDR3 length equals 15 residues. The sample comes from a study of cytomegalovirus exposure and HLA in healthy donors. The protocol was immunoSEQ multiplex PCR, while the TCRdb copy is restricted to in-frame clones and leaves out a portion. Here the sample spans around 70,000 clones, 94% being singletons. Sequencing was performed on PBMCs. The chain couples TRBV2 to TRBJ2-7, with 8 nucleotides matching TRBD1. The origin of this receptor is a woman aged 18-29 years in good health and CMV-seropositive. The DNA of the CDR3 is TGTGCCAGCAGTTACCTGGGACAGGTGACCTACGAGCAGTACTTC. Translated, it gives CASSYLGQVTYEQYF. Variable domain in full (rest from reference TRBV2 and TRBJ2-7): EPEVTQTPSHQVTQMGQEVILRCVPISNHLYFYWYRQILGQKVEFLVSFYNNEISEKSEIFDDQFSVERPDGSNFTLKIRSTKLEDSAMYFCASSYLGQVTYEQYFGPGTRLTVT.